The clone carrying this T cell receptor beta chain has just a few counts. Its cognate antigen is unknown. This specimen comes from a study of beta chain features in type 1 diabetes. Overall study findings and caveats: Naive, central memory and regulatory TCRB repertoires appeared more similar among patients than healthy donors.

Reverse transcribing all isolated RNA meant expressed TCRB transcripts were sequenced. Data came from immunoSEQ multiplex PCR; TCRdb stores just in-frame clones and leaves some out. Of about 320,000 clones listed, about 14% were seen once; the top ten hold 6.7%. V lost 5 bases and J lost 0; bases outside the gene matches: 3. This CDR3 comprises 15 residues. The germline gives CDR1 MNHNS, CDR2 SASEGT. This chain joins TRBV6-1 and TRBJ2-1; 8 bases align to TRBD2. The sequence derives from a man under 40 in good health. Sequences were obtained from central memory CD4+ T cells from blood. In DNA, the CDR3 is TGTGCCAGCAGTATAGCGGGGTACTCCTACAATGAGCAGTTCTTC. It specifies CASSIAGYSYNEQFF.